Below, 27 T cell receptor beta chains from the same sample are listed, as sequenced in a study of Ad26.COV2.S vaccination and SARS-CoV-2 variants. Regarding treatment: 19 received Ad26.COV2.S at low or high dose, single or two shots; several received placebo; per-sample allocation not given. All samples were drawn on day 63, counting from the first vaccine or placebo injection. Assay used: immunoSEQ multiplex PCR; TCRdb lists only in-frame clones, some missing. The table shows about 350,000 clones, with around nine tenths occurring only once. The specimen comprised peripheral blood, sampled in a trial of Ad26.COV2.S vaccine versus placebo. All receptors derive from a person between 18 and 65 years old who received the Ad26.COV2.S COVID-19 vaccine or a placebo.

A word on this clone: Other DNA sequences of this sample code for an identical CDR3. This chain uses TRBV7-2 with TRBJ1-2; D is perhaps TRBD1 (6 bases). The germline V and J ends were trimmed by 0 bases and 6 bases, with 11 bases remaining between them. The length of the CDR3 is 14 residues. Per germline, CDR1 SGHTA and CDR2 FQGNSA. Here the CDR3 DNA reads TGTGCCAGCAGCTTAGCCACAGGGAGAGATGGCTACACCTTC. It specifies CASSLATGRDGYTF.

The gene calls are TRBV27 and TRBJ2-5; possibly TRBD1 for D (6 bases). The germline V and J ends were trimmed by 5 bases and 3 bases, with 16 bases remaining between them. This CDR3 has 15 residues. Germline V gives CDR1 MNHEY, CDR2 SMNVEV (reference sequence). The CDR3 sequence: CASSPIYRTEETQYF. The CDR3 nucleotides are TGTGCCAGCAGTCCCATATACCGGACAGAAGAGACCCAGTACTTC.

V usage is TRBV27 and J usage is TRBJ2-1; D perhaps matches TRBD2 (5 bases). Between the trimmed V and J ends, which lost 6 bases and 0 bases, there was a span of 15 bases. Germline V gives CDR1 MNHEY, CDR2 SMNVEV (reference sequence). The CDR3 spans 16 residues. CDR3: CASRPEAEASYNEQFF. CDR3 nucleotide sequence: TGTGCCAGCAGGCCCGAAGCGGAGGCCTCCTACAATGAGCAGTTCTTC.

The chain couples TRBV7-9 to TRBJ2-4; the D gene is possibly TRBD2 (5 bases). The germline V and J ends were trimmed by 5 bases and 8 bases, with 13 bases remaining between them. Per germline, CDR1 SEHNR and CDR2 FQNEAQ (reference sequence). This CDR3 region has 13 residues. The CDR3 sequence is CASSPRRGHIQYF. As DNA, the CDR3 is TGTGCCAGCAGCCCCCGCAGAGGGCACATTCAGTACTTC. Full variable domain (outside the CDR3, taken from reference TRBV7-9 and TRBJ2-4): DTGVSQNPRHKITKRGQNVTFRCDPISEHNRLYWYRQTLGQGPEFLTYFQNEAQLEKSRLLSDRFSAERPKGSFSTLEIQRTEQGDSAMYLCASSPRRGHIQYFGAGTRLSVL.

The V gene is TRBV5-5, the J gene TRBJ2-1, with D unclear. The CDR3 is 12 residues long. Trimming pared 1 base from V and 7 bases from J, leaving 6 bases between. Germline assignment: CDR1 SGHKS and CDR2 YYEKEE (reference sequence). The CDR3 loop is CASSLMGNEQFF. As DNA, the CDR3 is TGTGCCAGCAGCTTGATGGGTAATGAGCAGTTCTTC.

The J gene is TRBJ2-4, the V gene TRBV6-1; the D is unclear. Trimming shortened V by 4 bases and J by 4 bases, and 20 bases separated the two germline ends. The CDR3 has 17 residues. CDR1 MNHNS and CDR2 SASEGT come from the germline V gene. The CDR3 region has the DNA TGTGCCAGCAGTGCCTCCTCCGGCAGCGACTCAAAAAACATTCAGTACTTC. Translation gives CASSASSGSDSKNIQYF.

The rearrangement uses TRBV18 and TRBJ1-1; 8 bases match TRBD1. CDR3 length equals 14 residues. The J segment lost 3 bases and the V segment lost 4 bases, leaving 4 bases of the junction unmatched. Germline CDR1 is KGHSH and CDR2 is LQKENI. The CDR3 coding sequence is TGTGCCAGCTCACTTACAGGGGGTGACACTGAAGCTTTCTTT. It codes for CASSLTGGDTEAFF. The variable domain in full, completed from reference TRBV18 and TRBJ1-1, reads NAGVMQNPRHLVRRRGQEARLRCSPMKGHSHVYWYRQLPEEGLKFMVYLQKENIIDESGMPKERFSAEFPKEGPSILRIQQVVRGDSAAYFCASSLTGGDTEAFFGQGTRLTVV.

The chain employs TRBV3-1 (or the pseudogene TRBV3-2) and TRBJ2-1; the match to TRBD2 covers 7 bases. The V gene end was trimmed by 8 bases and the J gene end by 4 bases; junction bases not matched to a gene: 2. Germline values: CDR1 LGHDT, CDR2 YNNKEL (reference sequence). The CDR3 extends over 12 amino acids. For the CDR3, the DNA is TGTGCCAGCCGGACTAGTTACAATGAGCAGTTCTTC. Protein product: CASRTSYNEQFF.

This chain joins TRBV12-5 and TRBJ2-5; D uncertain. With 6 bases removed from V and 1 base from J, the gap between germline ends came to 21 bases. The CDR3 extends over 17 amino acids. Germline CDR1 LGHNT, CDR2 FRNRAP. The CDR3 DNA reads TGTGCTAGTGGCCGACCCCCGGTGGTCTCGGTCCAAGAGACCCAGTACTTC. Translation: CASGRPPVVSVQETQYF. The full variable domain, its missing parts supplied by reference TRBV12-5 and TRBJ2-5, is DARVTQTPRHKVTEMGQEVTMRCQPILGHNTVFWYRQTMMQGLELLAYFRNRAPLDDSGMPKDRFSAEMPDATLATLKIQPSEPRDSAVYFCASGRPPVVSVQETQYFGPGTRLLVL.

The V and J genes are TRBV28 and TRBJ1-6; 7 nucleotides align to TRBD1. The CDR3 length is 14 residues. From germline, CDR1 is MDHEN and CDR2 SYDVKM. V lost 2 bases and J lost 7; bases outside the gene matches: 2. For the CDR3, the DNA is TGTGCCAGCAGTTTAGACAGGGAAAATTCACCCCTCCACTTT. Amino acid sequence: CASSLDRENSPLHF.

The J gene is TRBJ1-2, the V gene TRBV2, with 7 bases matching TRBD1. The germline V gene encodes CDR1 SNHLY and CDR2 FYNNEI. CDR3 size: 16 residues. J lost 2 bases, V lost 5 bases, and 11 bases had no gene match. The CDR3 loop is CASSPRTGASNYGYTF. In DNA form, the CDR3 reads TGTGCCAGCAGTCCCCGGACAGGAGCCTCCAACTATGGCTACACCTTC.

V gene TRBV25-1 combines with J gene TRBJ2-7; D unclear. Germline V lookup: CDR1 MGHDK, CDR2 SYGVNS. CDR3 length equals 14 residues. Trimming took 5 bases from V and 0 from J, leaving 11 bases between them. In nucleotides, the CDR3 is TGTGCCAGCAGTTCCCTTGAGACCTCCTACGAGCAGTACTTC. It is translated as CASSSLETSYEQYF.

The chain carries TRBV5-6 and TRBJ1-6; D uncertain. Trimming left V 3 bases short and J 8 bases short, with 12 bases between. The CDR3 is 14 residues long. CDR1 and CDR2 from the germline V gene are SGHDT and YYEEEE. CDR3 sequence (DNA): TGTGCCAGCAGCTCTATGGACGGATATTCACCCCTCCACTTT. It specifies CASSSMDGYSPLHF.

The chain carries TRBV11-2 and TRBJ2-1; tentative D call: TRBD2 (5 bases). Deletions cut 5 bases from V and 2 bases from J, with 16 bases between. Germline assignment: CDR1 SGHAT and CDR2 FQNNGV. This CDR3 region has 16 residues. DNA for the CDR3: TGTGCCAGCAGCCCTGGCACCGGGAAGACCTACAATGAGCAGTTCTTC. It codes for CASSPGTGKTYNEQFF.

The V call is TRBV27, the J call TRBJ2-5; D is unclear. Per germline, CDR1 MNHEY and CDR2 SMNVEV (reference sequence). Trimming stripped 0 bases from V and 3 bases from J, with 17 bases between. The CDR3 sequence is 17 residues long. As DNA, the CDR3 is TGTGCCAGCAGTTTATCGTGGCAATTAAGTATAAAAGAGACCCAGTACTTC. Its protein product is CASSLSWQLSIKETQYF.

CDR3 residues: CASSQDGTSGYNEQFF. The CDR3 DNA reads TGCGCCAGCAGCCAAGATGGGACTAGCGGCTACAATGAGCAGTTCTTC. This chain links TRBV4-1 with TRBJ2-1; the match to TRBD2 covers 11 bases. Germline V gene sequence: CDR1 MGHRA, CDR2 YSYEKL. This CDR3 comprises 16 residues. With V trimmed by 0 bases and J by 3 bases, 1 base remained unmatched.

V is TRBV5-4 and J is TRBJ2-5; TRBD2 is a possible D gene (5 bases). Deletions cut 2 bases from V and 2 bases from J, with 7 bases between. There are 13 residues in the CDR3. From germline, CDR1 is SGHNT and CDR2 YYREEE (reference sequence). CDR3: CASSFSEQETQYF. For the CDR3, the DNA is TGTGCCAGCAGCTTTAGCGAGCAAGAGACCCAGTACTTC. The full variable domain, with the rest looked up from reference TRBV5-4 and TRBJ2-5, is ETGVTQSPTHLIKTRGQQVTLRCSSQSGHNTVSWYQQALGQGPQFIFQYYREEENGRGNFPPRFSGLQFPNYSSELNVNALELDDSALYLCASSFSEQETQYFGPGTRLLVL.

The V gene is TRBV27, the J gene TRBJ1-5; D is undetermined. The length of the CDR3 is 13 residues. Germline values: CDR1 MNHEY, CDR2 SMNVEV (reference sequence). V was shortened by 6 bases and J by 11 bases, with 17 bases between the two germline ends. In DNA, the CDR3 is TGTGCCAGCAGGGGCCCCACCCCCTTGTCCCAGCATTTT. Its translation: CASRGPTPLSQHF.

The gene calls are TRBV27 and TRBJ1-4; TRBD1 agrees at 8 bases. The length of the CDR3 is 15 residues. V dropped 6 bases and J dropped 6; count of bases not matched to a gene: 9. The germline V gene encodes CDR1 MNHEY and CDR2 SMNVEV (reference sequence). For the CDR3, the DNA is TGTGCCAGCAGGAATCAGGGGGCCGGGTATGAAAAACTGTTTTTT. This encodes CASRNQGAGYEKLFF.

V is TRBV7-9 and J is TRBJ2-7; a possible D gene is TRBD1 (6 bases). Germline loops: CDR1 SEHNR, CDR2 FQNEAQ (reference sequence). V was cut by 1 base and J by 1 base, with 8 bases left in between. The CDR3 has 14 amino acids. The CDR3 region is CASSLGGQSYEQYF. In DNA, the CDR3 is TGTGCCAGCAGCTTAGGGGGGCAGTCCTACGAGCAGTACTTC.

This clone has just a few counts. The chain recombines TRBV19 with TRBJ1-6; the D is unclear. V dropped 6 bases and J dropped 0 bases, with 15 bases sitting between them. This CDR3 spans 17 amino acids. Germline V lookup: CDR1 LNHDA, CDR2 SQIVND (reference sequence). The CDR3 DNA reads TGTGCCAGTAGCAGGATGGTGCTGGGCTCCTATAATTCACCCCTCCACTTT. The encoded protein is CASSRMVLGSYNSPLHF. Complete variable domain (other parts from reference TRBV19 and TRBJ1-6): DGGITQSPKYLFRKEGQNVTLSCEQNLNHDAMYWYRQDPGQGLRLIYYSQIVNDFQKGDIAEGYSVSREKKESFPLTVTSAQKNPTAFYLCASSRMVLGSYNSPLHFGNGTRLTVT.

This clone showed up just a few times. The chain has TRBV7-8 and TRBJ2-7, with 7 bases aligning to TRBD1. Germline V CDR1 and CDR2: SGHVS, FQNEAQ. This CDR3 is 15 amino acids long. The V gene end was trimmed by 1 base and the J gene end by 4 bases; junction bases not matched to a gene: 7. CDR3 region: CASSLEGRGSYEQYF. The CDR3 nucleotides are TGTGCCAGCAGCTTAGAGGGCAGGGGGTCTTACGAGCAGTACTTC. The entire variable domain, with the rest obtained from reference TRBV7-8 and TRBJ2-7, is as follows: GAGVSQSPRYKVAKRGQDVALRCDPISGHVSLFWYQQALGQGPEFLTYFQNEAQLDKSGLPSDRFFAERPEGSVSTLKIQRTQQEDSAVYLCASSLEGRGSYEQYFGPGTRLTVT.

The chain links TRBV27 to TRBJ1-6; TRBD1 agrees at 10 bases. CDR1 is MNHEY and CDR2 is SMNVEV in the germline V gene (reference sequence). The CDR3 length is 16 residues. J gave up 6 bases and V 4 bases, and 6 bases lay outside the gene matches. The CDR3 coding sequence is TGTGCCAGCAGTTCACGACAGGGGGCCATTAATTCACCCCTCCACTTT. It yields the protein CASSSRQGAINSPLHF.

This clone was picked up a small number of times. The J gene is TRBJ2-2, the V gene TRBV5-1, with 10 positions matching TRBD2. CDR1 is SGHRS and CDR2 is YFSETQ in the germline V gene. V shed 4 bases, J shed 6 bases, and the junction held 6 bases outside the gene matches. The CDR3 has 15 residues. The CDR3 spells CASSASGSKAGELFF. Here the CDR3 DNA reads TGCGCCAGCAGCGCTAGCGGGAGTAAGGCCGGGGAGCTGTTTTTT.

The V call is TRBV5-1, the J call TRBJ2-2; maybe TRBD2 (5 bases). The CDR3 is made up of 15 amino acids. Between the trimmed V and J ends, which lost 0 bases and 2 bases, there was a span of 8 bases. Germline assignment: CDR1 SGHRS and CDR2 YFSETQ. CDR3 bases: TGCGCCAGCAGCTTGGTAGAGGGAAACACCGGGGAGCTGTTTTTT. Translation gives CASSLVEGNTGELFF.

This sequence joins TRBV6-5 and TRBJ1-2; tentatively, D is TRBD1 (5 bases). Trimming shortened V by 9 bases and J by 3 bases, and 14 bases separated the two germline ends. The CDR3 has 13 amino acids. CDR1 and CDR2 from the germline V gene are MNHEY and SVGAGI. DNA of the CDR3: TGTGCCAGTACGACAGTCCCTTACTATGGCTACACCTTC. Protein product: CASTTVPYYGYTF.

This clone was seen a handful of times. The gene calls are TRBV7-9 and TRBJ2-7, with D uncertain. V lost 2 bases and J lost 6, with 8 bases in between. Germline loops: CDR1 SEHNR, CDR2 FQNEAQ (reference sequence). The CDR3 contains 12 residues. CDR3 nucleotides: TGTGCCAGCAGCTTATCCGGGTCCGAGCAGTACTTC. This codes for CASSLSGSEQYF.